This record covers a single TCR beta chain. No antigen is known for it. The CDR3 is 14 residues long. Germline V gene data show CDR1 as ENHRY and CDR2 as SYGVKD. The V gene lost 0 bases and the J gene lost 2 bases, with 8 bases spanning the gap. Profiled with immunoSEQ multiplex PCR; TCRdb holds only in-frame clones, not every one. The sample yields roughly 5,900 clones, about 80% seen once. Time point here: week 3, after first cycle of checkpoint inhibitor. Sampling occurred pretreatment (T0) and at week 3 (W3), after cycle one of checkpoint blockade. These data originate in a study of blood T cell dynamics during melanoma immunotherapy. Study as a whole: Metastatic melanoma patients received first-line pembrolizumab or nivolumab plus ipilimumab.

The study's findings and limits: Unlike progressors, later disease-control patients had W3 repertoires gaining clonality or diversity. Clones driving repertoire changes may be melanoma-specific or general immune activation.

This specimen was blood, taken from a patient treated with checkpoint blockade. The chain is built from TRBV10-3 and TRBJ2-7; perhaps TRBD2 as D (5 bases). The source is a human donor with melanoma. The chain's CDR3 is CAISESRDTYEQYF. DNA for the CDR3: TGTGCCATCAGTGAGTCACGGGATACCTACGAGCAGTACTTC.